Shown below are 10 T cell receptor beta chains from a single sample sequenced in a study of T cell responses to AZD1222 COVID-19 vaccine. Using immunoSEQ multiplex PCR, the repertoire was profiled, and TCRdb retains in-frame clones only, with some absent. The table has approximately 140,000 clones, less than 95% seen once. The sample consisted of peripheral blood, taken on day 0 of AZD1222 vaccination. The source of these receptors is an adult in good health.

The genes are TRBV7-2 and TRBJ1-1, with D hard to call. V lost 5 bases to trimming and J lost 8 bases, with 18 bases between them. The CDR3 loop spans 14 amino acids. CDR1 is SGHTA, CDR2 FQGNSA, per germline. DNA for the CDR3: TGTGCCAGCAGCCCGAGTTTAAATCCCCCCGAAGCTTTCTTT. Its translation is CASSPSLNPPEAFF.

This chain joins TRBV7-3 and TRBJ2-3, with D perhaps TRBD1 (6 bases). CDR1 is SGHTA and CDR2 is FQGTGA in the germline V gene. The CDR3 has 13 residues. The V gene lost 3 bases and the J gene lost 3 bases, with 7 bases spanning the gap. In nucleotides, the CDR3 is TGTGCCAGCAGCTTTGGACAGACAGATACGCAGTATTTT. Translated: CASSFGQTDTQYF.

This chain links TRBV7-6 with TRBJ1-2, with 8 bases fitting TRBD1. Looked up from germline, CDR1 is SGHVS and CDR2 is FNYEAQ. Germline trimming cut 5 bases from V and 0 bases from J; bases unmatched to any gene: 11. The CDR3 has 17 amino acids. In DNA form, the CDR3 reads TGTGCCAGCAGCCGAACAACTGGACAGGGAGCTAACTATGGCTACACCTTC. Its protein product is CASSRTTGQGANYGYTF.

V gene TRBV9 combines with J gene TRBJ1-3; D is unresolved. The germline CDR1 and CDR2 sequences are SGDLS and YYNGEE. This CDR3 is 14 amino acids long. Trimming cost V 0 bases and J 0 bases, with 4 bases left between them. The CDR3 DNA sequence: TGTGCCAGCAGCGTAGAGGGCTCTGGAAACACCATATATTTT. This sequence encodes CASSVEGSGNTIYF. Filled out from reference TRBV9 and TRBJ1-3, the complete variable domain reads DSGVTQTPKHLITATGQRVTLRCSPRSGDLSVYWYQQSLDQGLQFLIQYYNGEERAKGNILERFSAQQFPDLHSELNLSSLELGDSALYFCASSVEGSGNTIYFGEGSWLTVV.

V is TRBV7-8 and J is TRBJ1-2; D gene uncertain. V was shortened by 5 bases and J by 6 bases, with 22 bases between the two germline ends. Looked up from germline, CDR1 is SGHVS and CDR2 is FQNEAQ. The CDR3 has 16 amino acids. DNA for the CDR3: TGTGCCAGCAGCCTATTCGTGCGTTTTGAGGCAGATGGCTACACCTTC. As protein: CASSLFVRFEADGYTF.

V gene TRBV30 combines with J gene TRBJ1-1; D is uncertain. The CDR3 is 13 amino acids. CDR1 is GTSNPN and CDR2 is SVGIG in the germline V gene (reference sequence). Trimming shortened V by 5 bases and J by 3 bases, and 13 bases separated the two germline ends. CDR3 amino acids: CAWAGIFHTEAFF. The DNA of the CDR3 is TGTGCCTGGGCCGGGATCTTTCACACTGAAGCTTTCTTT.

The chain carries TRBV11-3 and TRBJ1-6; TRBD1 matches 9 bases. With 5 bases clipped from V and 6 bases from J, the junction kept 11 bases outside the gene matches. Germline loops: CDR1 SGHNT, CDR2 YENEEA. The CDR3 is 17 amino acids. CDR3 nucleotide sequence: TGTGCCAGCAGCCCTGGACAGGGGAGCTTTCTTAATTCACCCCTCCACTTT. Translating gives CASSPGQGSFLNSPLHF.

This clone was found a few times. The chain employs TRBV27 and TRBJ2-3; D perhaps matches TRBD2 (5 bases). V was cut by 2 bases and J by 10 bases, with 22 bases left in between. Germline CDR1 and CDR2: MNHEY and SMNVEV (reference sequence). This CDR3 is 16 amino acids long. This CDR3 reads CASSLILPPVAGAQYF. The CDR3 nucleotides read TGTGCCAGCAGTTTAATTCTGCCCCCTGTGGCCGGGGCGCAGTATTTT.

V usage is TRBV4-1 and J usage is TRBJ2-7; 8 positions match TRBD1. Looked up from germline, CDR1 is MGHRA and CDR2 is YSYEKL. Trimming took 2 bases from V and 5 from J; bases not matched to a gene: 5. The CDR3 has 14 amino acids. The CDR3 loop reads CASSQLSGGHEQYF. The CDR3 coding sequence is TGCGCCAGCAGCCAACTATCAGGGGGCCACGAGCAGTACTTC.

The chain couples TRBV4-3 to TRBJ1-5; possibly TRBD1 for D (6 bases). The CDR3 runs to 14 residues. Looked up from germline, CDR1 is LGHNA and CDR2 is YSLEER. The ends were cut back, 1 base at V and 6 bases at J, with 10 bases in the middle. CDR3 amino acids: CASSQGGQLQPQHF. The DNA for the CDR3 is TGCGCCAGCAGCCAAGGGGGGCAGCTTCAGCCCCAGCATTTT.